Only a few counts were recorded for the clone carrying this TCR beta chain. Antigen specificity is unknown. The germline V gene encodes CDR1 SGHRS and CDR2 YFSETQ. The CDR3 consists of 15 residues. Trimming took 0 bases from V and 3 from J, leaving 12 bases between them. Researchers reported that TCR beta cDNA libraries carried unique molecular identifiers. TCRdb redid the calling of the PCR reads with MiXCR, one entry per CDR3 protein. The data hold some 500,000 distinct CDR3 sequences, with under 55% observed a single time. The source of the sample is a study of post-analysis software for immune sequencing data. Study-level points and caveats: In patients, about 5 TRBV segments were more frequent than in controls, with TRBV5-6, TRBV5-1 and TRBV20-1 among them. There was significantly lower normalized Chao1 diversity in multiple sclerosis patients than in controls. Samples prepared in the same batch strongly co-clustered by F measure.

This clonotype was obtained from a girl aged 10-17 years with multiple sclerosis. The rearrangement uses TRBV5-1 and TRBJ1-1, with D possibly matching TRBD1 (6 bases). The sequencing input was blood. The CDR3 DNA is TGCGCCAGCAGCTTGGGTACAGGGCCAGACACTGAAGCTTTCTTT. This translates into CASSLGTGPDTEAFF.